This TCR beta chain was retrieved from a study of control samples from healthy donors and cancer patients. Trimming left V 0 bases short and J 4 bases short, with 10 bases between. The CDR3 has 14 residues. Germline V gene sequence: CDR1 SGHDN, CDR2 FVKESK. This clone was seen a handful of times. The data were produced by immunoSEQ multiplex PCR, yet TCRdb's version contains in-frame clones alone and is incomplete. The table has about 190,000 clones, 91% seen once; the top ten hold 1.8%. This receptor was taken from a man aged 25-45 years in good health. V usage is TRBV14 and J usage is TRBJ2-7; D not resolved. Sequencing was carried out using blood. CDR3 bases: TGTGCCAGCAGCCAAGACTCCCGGATTTACGAGCAGTACTTC. As protein: CASSQDSRIYEQYF.